The source of this T cell receptor (beta chain) is a study of blood T cell repertoires in COVID-19. Turning to the study itself: In each case, the material was cDNA or gDNA derived from T cells, B-cell-depleted T cells, or PBMCs.

Researchers sorted participants into cohorts using their self-reported clinical history. The table came from immunoSEQ multiplex PCR; TCRdb's copy has only in-frame clones and leaves some out. The table has a few hundred thousand clones, 85% seen once. Trimming at V came to 6 bases and at J to 1 base, leaving 16 bases not matched to a gene. There are 19 residues in the CDR3. The V gene's germline CDR1 is MDHEN and CDR2 SYDVKM. The source of this sequence is a man aged 40-55 years who had recovered from COVID-19. Sequenced sample: PBMCs or T cells enriched from blood (not recorded which). The chain is built from TRBV28 and TRBJ1-1, with 11 bases identical to TRBD1. CDR3 amino acids: CASSHSWSGQGAANTEAFF. CDR3 DNA: TGTGCCAGCAGCCATTCTTGGTCAGGACAGGGGGCCGCGAACACTGAAGCTTTCTTT.